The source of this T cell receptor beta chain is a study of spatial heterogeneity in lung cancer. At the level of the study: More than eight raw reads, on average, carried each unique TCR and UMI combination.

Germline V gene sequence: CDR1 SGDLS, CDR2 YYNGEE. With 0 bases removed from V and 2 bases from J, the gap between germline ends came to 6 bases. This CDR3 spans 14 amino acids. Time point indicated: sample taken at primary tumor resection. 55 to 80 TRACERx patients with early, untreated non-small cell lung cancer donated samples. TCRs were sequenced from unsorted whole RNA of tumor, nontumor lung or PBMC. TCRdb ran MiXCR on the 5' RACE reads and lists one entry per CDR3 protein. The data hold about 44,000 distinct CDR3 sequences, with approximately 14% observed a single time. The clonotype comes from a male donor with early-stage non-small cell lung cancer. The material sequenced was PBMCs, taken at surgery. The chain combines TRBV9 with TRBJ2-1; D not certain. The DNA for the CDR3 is TGTGCCAGCAGCGTAGGGGCTACCTACAATGAGCAGTTCTTC. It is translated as CASSVGATYNEQFF.